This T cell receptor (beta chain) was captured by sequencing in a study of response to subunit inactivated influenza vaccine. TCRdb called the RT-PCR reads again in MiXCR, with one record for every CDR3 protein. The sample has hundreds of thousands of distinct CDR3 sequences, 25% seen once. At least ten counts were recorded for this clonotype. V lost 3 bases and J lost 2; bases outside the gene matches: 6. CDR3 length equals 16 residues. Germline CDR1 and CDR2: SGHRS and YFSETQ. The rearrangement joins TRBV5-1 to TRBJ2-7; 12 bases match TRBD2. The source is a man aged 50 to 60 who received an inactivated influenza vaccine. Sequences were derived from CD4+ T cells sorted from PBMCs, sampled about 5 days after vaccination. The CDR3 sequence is CASSSGTSGSAYEQYF. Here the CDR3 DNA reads TGCGCCAGCAGCTCCGGGACTAGCGGGTCCGCCTACGAGCAGTACTTC. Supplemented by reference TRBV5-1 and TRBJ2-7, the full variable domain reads KAGVTQTPRYLIKTRGQQVTLSCSPISGHRSVSWYQQTPGQGLQFLFEYFSETQRNKGNFPGRFSGRQFSNSRSEMNVSTLELGDSALYLCASSSGTSGSAYEQYFGPGTRLTVT.